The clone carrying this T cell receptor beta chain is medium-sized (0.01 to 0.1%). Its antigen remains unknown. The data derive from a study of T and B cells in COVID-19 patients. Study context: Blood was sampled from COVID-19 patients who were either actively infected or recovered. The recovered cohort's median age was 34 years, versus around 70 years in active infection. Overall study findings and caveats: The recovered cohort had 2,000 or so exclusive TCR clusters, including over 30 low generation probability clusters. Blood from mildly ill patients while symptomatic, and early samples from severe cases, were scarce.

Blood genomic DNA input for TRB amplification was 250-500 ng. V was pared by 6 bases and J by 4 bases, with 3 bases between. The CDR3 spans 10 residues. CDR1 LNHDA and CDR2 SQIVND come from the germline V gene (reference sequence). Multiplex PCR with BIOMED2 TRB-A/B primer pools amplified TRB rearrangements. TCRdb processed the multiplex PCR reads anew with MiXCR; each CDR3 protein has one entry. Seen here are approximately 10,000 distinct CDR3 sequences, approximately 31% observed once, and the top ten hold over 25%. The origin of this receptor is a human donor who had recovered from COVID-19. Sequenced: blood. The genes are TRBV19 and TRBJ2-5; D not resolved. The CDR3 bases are TGTGCCAGTAGAGGAGAGACCCAGTACTTC. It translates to CASRGETQYF.